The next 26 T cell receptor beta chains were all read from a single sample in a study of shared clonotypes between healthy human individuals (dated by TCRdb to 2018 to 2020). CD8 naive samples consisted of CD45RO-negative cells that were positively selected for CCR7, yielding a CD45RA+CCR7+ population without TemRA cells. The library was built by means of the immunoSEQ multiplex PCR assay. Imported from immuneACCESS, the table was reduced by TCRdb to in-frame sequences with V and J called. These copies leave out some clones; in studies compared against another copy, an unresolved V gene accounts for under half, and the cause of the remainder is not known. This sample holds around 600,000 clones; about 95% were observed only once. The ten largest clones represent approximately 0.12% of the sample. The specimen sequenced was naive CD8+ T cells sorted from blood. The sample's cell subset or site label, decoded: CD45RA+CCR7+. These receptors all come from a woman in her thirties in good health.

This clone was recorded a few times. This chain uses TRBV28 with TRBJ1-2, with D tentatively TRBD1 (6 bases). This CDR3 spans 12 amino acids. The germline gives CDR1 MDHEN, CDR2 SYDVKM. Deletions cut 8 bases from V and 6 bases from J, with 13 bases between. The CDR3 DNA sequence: TGTGCCAGCGAGCATCGGGGGCATGGCTACACCTTC. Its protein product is CASEHRGHGYTF.

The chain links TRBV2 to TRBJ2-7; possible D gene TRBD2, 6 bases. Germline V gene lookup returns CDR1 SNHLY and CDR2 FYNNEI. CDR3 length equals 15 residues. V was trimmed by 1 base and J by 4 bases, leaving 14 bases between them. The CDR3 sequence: CASSEGSGGAYEQYF. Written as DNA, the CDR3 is TGTGCCAGCAGTGAAGGTAGCGGCGGGGCATACGAGCAGTACTTC. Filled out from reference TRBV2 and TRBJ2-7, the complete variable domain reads EPEVTQTPSHQVTQMGQEVILRCVPISNHLYFYWYRQILGQKVEFLVSFYNNEISEKSEIFDDQFSVERPDGSNFTLKIRSTKLEDSAMYFCASSEGSGGAYEQYFGPGTRLTVT.

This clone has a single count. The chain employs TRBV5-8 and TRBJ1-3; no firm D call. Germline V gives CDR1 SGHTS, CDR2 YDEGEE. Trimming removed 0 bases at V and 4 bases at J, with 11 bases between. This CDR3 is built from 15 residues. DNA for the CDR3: TGTGCCAGCAGCTTGGATCCCGCGCGAGGAAACACCATATATTTT. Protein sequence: CASSLDPARGNTIYF. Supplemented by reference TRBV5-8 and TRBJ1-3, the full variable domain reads EAGVTQSPTHLIKTRGQQATLRCSPISGHTSVYWYQQALGLGLQFLLWYDEGEERNRGNFPPRFSGRQFPNYSSELNVNALELEDSALYLCASSLDPARGNTIYFGEGSWLTVV.

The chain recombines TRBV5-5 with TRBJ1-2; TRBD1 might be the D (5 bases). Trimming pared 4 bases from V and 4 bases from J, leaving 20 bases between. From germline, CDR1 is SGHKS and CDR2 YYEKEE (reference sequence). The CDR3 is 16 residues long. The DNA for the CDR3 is TGTGCCAGCAGCCCGGGGACGGACGAATGGGGCTATGGCTACACCTTC. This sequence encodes CASSPGTDEWGYGYTF.

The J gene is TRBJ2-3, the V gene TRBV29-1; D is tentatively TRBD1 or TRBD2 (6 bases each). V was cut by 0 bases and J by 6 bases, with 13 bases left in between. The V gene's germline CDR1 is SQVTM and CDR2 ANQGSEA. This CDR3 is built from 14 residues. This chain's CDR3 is CSVEEGGPRDTQYF. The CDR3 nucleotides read TGCAGCGTTGAAGAGGGGGGCCCCCGGGATACGCAGTATTTT.

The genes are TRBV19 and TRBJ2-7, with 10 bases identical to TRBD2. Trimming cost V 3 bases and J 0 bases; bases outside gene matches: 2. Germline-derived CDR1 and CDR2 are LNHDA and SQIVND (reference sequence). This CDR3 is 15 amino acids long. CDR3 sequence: CASSMASGSSYEQYF. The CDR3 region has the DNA TGTGCCAGTAGTATGGCTAGCGGGAGCTCCTACGAGCAGTACTTC.

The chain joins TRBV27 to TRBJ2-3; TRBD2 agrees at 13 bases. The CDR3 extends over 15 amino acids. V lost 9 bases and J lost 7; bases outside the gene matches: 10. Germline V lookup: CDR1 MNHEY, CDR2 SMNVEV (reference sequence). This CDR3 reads CASRPGLAGTYTQYF. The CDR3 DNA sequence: TGTGCCAGTCGGCCGGGACTAGCGGGAACTTATACGCAGTATTTT.

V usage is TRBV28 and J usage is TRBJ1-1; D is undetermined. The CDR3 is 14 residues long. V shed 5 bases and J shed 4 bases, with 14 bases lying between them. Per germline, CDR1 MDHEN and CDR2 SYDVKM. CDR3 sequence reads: CASSPLGKATEAFF. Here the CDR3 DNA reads TGTGCCAGCAGTCCGTTAGGGAAGGCCACTGAAGCTTTCTTT. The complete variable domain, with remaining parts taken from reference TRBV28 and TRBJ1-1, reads DVKVTQSSRYLVKRTGEKVFLECVQDMDHENMFWYRQDPGLGLRLIYFSYDVKMKEKGDIPEGYSVSREKKERFSLILESASTNQTSMYLCASSPLGKATEAFFGQGTRLTVV.

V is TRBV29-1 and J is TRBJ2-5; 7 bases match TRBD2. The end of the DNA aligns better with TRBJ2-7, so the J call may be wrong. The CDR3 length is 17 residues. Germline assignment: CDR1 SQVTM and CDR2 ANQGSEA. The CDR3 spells CSVVGPSVGAGINEQYF. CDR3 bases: TGCAGCGTTGTAGGTCCCAGTGTGGGAGCGGGGATAAACGAGCAGTACTTC.

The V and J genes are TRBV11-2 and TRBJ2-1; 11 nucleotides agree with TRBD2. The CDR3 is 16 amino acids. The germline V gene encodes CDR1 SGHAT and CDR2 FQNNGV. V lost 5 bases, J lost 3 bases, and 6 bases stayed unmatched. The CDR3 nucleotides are TGTGCCAGCAGCGCGGGACTAGCGGTATTCTACAATGAGCAGTTCTTC. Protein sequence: CASSAGLAVFYNEQFF.

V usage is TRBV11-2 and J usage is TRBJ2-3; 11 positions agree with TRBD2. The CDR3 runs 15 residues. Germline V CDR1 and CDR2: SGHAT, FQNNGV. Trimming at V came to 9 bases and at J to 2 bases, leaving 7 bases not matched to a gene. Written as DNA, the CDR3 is TGTGCCAGTCCGACTAGCGGGGATGCCACAGATACGCAGTATTTT. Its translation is CASPTSGDATDTQYF.

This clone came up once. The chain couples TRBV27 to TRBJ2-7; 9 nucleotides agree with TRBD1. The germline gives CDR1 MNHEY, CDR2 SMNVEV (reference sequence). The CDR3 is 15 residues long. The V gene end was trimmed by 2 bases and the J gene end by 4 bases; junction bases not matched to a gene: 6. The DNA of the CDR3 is TGTGCCAGCAGTTTACTGGGACAGGGTGCATACGAGCAGTACTTC. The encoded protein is CASSLLGQGAYEQYF.

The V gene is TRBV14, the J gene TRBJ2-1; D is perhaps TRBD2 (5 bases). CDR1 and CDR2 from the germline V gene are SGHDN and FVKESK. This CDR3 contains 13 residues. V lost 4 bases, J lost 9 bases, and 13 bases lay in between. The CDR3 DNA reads TGTGCCAGCAGCCCCGCGTGGGGAGTTGAGCAGTTCTTC. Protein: CASSPAWGVEQFF. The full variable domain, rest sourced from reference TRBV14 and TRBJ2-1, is EAGVTQFPSHSVIEKGQTVTLRCDPISGHDNLYWYRRVMGKEIKFLLHFVKESKQDESGMPNNRFLAERTGGTYSTLKVQPAELEDSGVYFCASSPAWGVEQFFGPGTRLTVL.

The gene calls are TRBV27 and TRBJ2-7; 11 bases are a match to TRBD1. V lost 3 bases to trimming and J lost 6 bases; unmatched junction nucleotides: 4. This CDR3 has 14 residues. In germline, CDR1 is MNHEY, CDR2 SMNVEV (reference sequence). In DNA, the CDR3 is TGTGCCAGCAGTTTTACCGGGACAGGGGGCGAGCAGTACTTC. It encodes CASSFTGTGGEQYF.

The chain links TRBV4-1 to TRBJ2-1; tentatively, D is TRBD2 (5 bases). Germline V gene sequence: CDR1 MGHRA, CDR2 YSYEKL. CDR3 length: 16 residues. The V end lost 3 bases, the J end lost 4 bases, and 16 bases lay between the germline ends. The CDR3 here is CASSHLTKREYNEQFF. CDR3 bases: TGCGCCAGCAGCCACCTGACTAAGCGAGAATACAATGAGCAGTTCTTC.

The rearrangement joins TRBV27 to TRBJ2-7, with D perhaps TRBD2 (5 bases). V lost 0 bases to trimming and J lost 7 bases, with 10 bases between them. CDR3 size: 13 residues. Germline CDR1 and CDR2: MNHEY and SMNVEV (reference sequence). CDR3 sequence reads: CASSLSRDREQYF. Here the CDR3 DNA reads TGTGCCAGCAGTTTATCCCGGGATCGGGAGCAGTACTTC.

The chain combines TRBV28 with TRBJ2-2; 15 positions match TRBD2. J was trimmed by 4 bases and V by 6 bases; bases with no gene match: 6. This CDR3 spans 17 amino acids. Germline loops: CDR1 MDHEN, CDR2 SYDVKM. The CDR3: CASRGTSGGRFTGELFF. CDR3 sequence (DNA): TGTGCCAGCAGGGGGACTAGCGGGGGGCGGTTCACCGGGGAGCTGTTTTTT.

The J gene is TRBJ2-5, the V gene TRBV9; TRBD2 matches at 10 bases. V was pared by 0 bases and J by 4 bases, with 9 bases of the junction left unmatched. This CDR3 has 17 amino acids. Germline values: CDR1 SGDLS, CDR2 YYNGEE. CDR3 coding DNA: TGTGCCAGCAGCGTAGTCGGAGCGGGAGGGCCGGTAGAGACCCAGTACTTC. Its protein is CASSVVGAGGPVETQYF.

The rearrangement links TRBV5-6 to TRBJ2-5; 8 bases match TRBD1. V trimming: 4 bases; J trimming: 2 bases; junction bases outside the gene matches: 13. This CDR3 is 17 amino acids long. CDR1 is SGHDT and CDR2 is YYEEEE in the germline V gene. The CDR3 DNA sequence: TGTGCCAGCAGCCCCGACAGGGGTCCCACACCTCAAGAGACCCAGTACTTC. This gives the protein CASSPDRGPTPQETQYF.

The CDR3 coding sequence is TGTGCCAGCAGCCCGACAGGGGAAGCACAGCCCCAGCATTTT. Translating it yields CASSPTGEAQPQHF. The V gene is TRBV6-5, the J gene TRBJ1-5; TRBD1 agrees at 8 bases. J lost 7 bases, V lost 6 bases, and 8 bases had no gene match. This CDR3 is built from 14 residues. In germline, CDR1 is MNHEY, CDR2 SVGAGI.

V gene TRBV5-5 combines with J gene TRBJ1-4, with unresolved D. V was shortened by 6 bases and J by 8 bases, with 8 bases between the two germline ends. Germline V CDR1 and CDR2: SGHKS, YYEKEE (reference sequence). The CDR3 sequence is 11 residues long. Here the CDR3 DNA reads TGTGCCAGCACGGTCGGGGAAAAACTGTTTTTT. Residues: CASTVGEKLFF.

DNA for the CDR3: TGTGCCAGCAGTCCGCACCGGGACCGCGGCCCCGAGCAGTACTTC. Translation: CASSPHRDRGPEQYF. The J gene is TRBJ2-7, the V gene TRBV27; possibly TRBD1 or TRBD2 for D (5 bases each). CDR1 and CDR2 from the germline V gene are MNHEY and SMNVEV (reference sequence). Trimming shortened V by 5 bases and J by 6 bases, and 20 bases separated the two germline ends. This CDR3 is built from 15 residues.

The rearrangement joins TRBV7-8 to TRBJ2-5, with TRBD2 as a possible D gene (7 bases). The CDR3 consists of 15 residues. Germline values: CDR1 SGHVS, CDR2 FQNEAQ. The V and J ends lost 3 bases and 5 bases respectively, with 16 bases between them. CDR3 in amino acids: CASSFLGGVRETQYF. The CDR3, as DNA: TGTGCCAGCAGCTTCCTAGGGGGGGTTCGGGAGACCCAGTACTTC.

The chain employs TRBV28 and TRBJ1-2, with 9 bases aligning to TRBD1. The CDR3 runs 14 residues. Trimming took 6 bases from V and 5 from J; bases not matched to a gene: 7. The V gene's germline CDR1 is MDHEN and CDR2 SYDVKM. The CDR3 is CASRLQGANYGYTF. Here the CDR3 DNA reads TGTGCCAGCAGGTTACAGGGGGCGAATTATGGCTACACCTTC.

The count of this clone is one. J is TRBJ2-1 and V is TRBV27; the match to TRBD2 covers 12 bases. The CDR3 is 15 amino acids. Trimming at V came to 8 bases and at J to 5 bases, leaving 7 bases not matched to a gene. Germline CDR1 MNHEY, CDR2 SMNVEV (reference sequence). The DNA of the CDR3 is TGTGCCAGCTTTAGGAGACTAGCGGGAGACAATGAGCAGTTCTTC. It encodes CASFRRLAGDNEQFF.

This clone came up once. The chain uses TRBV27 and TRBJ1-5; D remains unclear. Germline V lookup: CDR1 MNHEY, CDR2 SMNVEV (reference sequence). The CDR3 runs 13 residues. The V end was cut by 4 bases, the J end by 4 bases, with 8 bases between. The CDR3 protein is CASSSRENQPQHF. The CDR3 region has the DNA TGTGCCAGCAGTTCCCGGGAGAATCAGCCCCAGCATTTT.